One sample yielded the 6 T cell receptor beta chains listed below, sequenced in a study of patients and donors after allogeneic stem cell transplantation (dated by TCRdb to 2020 to 2021). The method was RT-PCR. TCRdb lists the instrument as NextSeq 550. Using fastp at Q25 and MiXCR, TCRdb reprocessed the public reads and kept productive beta chains. Each record represents a unique CDR3 protein, reported with the most common genes and DNA among its rows. The sample table records roughly 880,000 distinct CDR3 sequences; approximately 19% of these occur just once. The ten biggest clones cover roughly 6% of the sample. What was sequenced was blood, either unsorted or a sorted T cell fraction (not recorded which). All receptors come from a human donor who was either an allogeneic HSCT recipient or a stem cell or donor lymphocyte infusion donor (not recorded which). It is not recorded whose cells these are; they may come from a transplant donor.

The sample holds a few counts of this clonotype. V and J are TRBV7-2 and TRBJ2-7, with a tentative D call TRBD1 (6 bases). Germline values: CDR1 SGHTA, CDR2 FQGNSA. CDR3 length: 13 amino acids. V shed 4 bases and J shed 9 bases, with 16 bases lying between them. This CDR3 is CASSYRDNSMQYF. CDR3 bases: TGTGCCAGCAGCTACCGGGACAATTCAATGCAGTACTTC.

This clonotype has a count of ten or more. The CDR3 nucleotides read TGTGCCAGCTGGGGAGGCTATGGCTACACCTTC. Translating gives CASWGGYGYTF. V gene TRBV6-5 combines with J gene TRBJ1-2; D is unclear. CDR3 size: 11 residues. With 8 bases removed from V and 4 bases from J, the gap between germline ends came to 8 bases. Per germline, CDR1 MNHEY and CDR2 SVGAGI.

This sequence joins TRBV12-3 or TRBV12-4 and TRBJ2-3; 7 bases agree with TRBD2. The length of the CDR3 is 15 residues. V lost 6 bases and J lost 0; bases outside the gene matches: 6. The CDR3 region has the DNA TGTGCCAGCAGAGCTAGCGGAGCTAGCACAGATACGCAGTATTTT. Protein sequence: CASRASGASTDTQYF.

This chain links TRBV24-1 with TRBJ1-5; D unclear. V gave up 6 bases and J gave up 9 bases, with 11 bases separating them. In germline, CDR1 is KGHDR, CDR2 SFDVKD. The CDR3 loop spans 12 amino acids. The CDR3 nucleotides are TGTGCCACCAGTCGTTCTATGGGGCCCCAGCATTTT. Its translation is CATSRSMGPQHF.

The V and J genes are TRBV27 and TRBJ2-3; 7 bases are a match to TRBD2. This CDR3 is 14 amino acids long. The junction had 17 bases not matched to a gene; V was cut back by 9 bases and J by 11 bases. Germline V gives CDR1 MNHEY, CDR2 SMNVEV (reference sequence). This CDR3 is CARAKVWSGIKQYF. In DNA form, the CDR3 reads TGTGCCAGGGCCAAAGTTTGGAGCGGGATTAAGCAGTATTTT.

The chain joins TRBV4-1 to TRBJ2-5; a weak D match, TRBD2 (6 bases). V lost 6 bases to trimming and J lost 4 bases, with 12 bases between them. The CDR3 consists of 13 residues. In germline, CDR1 is MGHRA, CDR2 YSYEKL. The DNA for the CDR3 is TGCGCCAGCAGGACGTTGGGAGGAGAGACCCAGTACTTC. Amino acids: CASRTLGGETQYF.